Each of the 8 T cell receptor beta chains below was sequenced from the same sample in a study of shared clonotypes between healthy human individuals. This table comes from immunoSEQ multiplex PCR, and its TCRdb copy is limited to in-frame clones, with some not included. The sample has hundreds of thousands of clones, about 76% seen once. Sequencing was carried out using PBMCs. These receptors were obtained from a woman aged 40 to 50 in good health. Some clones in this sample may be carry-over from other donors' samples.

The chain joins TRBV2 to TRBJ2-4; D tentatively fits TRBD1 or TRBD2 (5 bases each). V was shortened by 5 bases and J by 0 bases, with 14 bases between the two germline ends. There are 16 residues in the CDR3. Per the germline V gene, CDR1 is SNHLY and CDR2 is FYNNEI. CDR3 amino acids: CASSPQGPLAKNIQYF. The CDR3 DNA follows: TGTGCCAGCAGTCCGCAGGGACCACTAGCCAAAAACATTCAGTACTTC.

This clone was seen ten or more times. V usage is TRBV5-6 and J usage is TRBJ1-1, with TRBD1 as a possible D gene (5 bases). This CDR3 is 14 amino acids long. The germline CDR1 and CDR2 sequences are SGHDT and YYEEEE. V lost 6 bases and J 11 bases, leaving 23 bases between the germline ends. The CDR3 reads CASTRRTPTGAAFF. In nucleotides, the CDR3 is TGTGCCAGCACGAGGCGGACGCCCACAGGAGCGGCTTTCTTT.

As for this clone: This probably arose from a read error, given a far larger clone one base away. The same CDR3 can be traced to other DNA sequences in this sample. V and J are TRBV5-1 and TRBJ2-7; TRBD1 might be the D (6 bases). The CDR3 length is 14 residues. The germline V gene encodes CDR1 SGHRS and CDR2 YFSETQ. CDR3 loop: CASRFTYRAYEQYF. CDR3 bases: TGCGCCAGCAGGTTTACTTACAGGGCCTATGAGCAGTACTTC.

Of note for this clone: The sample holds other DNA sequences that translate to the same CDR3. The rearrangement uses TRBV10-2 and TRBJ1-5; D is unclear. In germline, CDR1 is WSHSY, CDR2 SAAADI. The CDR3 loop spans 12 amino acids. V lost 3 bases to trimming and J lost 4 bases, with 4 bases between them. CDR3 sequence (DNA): TGCGCCAGCAGTGACAGAAATCAGCCCCAGCATTTT. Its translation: CASSDRNQPQHF.

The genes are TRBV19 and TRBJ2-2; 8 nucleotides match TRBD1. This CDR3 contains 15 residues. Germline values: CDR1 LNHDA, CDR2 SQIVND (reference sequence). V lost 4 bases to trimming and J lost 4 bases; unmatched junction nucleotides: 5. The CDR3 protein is CASSTDREVTGELFF. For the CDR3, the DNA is TGTGCCAGTAGTACGGACAGGGAGGTCACCGGGGAGCTGTTTTTT.

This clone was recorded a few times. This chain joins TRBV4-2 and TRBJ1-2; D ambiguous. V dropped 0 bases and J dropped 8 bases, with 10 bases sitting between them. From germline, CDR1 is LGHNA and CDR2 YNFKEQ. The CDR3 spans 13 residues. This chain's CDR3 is CASSQDRWEGYTF. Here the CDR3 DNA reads TGTGCCAGCAGCCAAGACCGGTGGGAGGGCTACACCTTC.

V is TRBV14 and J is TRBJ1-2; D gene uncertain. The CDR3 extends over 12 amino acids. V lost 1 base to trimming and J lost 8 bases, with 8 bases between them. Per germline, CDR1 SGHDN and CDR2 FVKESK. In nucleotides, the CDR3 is TGTGCCAGCAGCCAAGCTGCGCGGGGCTACACCTTC. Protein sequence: CASSQAARGYTF.

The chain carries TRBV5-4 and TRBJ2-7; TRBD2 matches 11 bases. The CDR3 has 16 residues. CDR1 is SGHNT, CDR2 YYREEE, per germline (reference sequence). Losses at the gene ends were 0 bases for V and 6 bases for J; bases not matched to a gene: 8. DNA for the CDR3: TGTGCCAGCAGCTTGGACGTTAGCGGGAGGGCCACCGAGCAGTACTTC. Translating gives CASSLDVSGRATEQYF.